The 5 T cell receptor beta chains below all came from one sample that was sequenced in a study of control samples from healthy donors and cancer patients. Generated by immunoSEQ multiplex PCR, the TCRdb table keeps only in-frame clones and is missing some. The sample gives about 140,000 clones, just under 95% of which show up once; about 11% is in the top ten. The specimen was blood. All receptors derive from a man aged 25-45 years in good health.

The chain combines TRBV2 with TRBJ2-3; D might be TRBD1 (6 bases). CDR3 length equals 15 residues. Germline-derived CDR1 and CDR2 are SNHLY and FYNNEI. V was trimmed by 9 bases and J by 8 bases, leaving 24 bases between them. Here the CDR3 DNA reads TGTGCCAGTTCGGCCCGGGACATATCATTGGGTACGCAGTATTTT. It codes for CASSARDISLGTQYF. The full variable domain, in which reference TRBV2 and TRBJ2-3 provide the parts outside the CDR3, is EPEVTQTPSHQVTQMGQEVILRCVPISNHLYFYWYRQILGQKVEFLVSFYNNEISEKSEIFDDQFSVERPDGSNFTLKIRSTKLEDSAMYFCASSARDISLGTQYFGPGTRLTVL.

The chain has TRBV28 and TRBJ2-5, with TRBD1 identical over 10 bases. Germline V gene sequence: CDR1 MDHEN, CDR2 SYDVKM. V was clipped by 4 bases and J by 5 bases; unmatched bases: 4. This CDR3 comprises 14 residues. As DNA, the CDR3 is TGTGCCAGCAGTTCCGCGGGACAGGGGGAGACCCAGTACTTC. Translated, it gives CASSSAGQGETQYF.

The rearrangement links TRBV2 to TRBJ1-1; the D gene is possibly TRBD1 (5 bases). Between the trimmed V and J ends, which lost 9 bases and 0 bases, there was a span of 11 bases. This CDR3 has 13 amino acids. CDR1 and CDR2 from the germline V gene are SNHLY and FYNNEI. The CDR3 reads CASCQQVNTEAFF. The CDR3 bases are TGTGCCAGTTGTCAACAGGTGAACACTGAAGCTTTCTTT.

The chain uses TRBV11-2 and TRBJ1-4, with D possibly matching TRBD1 (5 bases). V was trimmed by 6 bases and J by 7 bases, leaving 21 bases between them. Looked up from germline, CDR1 is SGHAT and CDR2 is FQNNGV. The CDR3 consists of 16 residues. The CDR3: CASSLSFTGWGEKLFF. CDR3 in DNA: TGTGCCAGCAGTCTTTCCTTCACAGGTTGGGGTGAAAAACTGTTTTTT.

This clone was seen more than once but under ten times. This chain links TRBV4-2 with TRBJ2-7; D gene ambiguous. CDR3 length: 15 amino acids. Germline CDR1 is LGHNA and CDR2 is YNFKEQ. Trimming shortened V by 0 bases and J by 0 bases, and 9 bases separated the two germline ends. CDR3 amino acids: CASSQESDNSYEQYF. CDR3 DNA sequence: TGTGCCAGCAGCCAAGAAAGCGACAACTCCTACGAGCAGTACTTC.